Shown below are 13 T cell receptor beta chains from a single sample sequenced in a study of CD8 T cells in ankylosing spondylitis. Study-wide findings and caveats: It appeared that ankylosing spondylitis blood was characterized by a TCR beta motif of fewer than 10 highly homologous variants.

TCRdb re-analysed the 5' RACE reads in MiXCR, keeping a single row per CDR3 protein. Of 800,000 to 900,000 distinct CDR3 sequences in the sample, approximately 12% are singletons; the top ten hold 0.45% to 0.6%. Which antigens these TCRs recognize remains unknown. Material: blood, either unsorted or a sorted T cell fraction (not recorded which). All receptors come from a male donor with ankylosing spondylitis.

This clonotype appeared a few times. The CDR3: CASIPGQRSYGYTF. The CDR3 DNA is TGTGCCAGCATCCCCGGACAGAGGAGCTATGGCTACACCTTC. The V gene is TRBV7-9, the J gene TRBJ1-2; D might be TRBD1 (6 bases). Germline V gene data show CDR1 as SEHNR and CDR2 as FQNEAQ (reference sequence). The CDR3 runs 14 residues. V lost 7 bases and J 4 bases, leaving 16 bases between the germline ends.

This clonotype has at least ten counts. The chain employs TRBV7-9 and TRBJ2-3, with 10 bases lining up with TRBD1. With V trimmed by 3 bases and J by 3 bases, 3 bases remained unmatched. The germline V gene has CDR1 SEHNR and CDR2 FQNEAQ (reference sequence). The CDR3 is 15 residues long. DNA of the CDR3: TGTGCCAGCAGCTTCGACAGGGGGCGGACAGATACGCAGTATTTT. Protein: CASSFDRGRTDTQYF.

This clonotype has a handful of counts. V gene TRBV7-2 combines with J gene TRBJ2-4, with TRBD2 as a possible D gene (6 bases). Germline V gene lookup returns CDR1 SGHTA and CDR2 FQGNSA. The CDR3 totals 13 residues. Trimming removed 2 bases from V and 5 bases from J, with 7 bases in between. CDR3 protein: CASSLKRENIQYF. CDR3 sequence (DNA): TGTGCCAGCAGCTTAAAGCGGGAAAACATTCAGTACTTC.

CDR3 sequence: CASSLNMGEQFF. Here the CDR3 DNA reads TGTGCCAGCAGCCTAAACATGGGTGAGCAGTTCTTC. V gene TRBV7-2 combines with J gene TRBJ2-1; D uncertain. This CDR3 is 12 amino acids long. V was clipped by 5 bases and J by 9 bases, with 11 bases between them. CDR1 is SGHTA, CDR2 FQGNSA, per germline.

CDR3: CASSYRRDTGELFF. CDR3 coding DNA: TGCGCCAGCAGTTATCGAAGGGACACCGGGGAGCTGTTTTTT. V is TRBV5-1 and J is TRBJ2-2; no firm D call. The CDR3 extends over 14 amino acids. Germline V gene data show CDR1 as SGHRS and CDR2 as YFSETQ. V was trimmed by 5 bases and J by 3 bases, leaving 11 bases between them.

This clonotype has a handful of counts. CDR3 loop: CASTLAGTTGELFF. The CDR3 DNA reads as TGTGCCAGCACCCTAGCGGGAACTACCGGGGAGCTGTTTTTT. The chain links TRBV14 to TRBJ2-2; 9 nucleotides match TRBD2. Germline V gives CDR1 SGHDN, CDR2 FVKESK. This CDR3 region has 14 residues. Trimming took 7 bases from V and 5 from J; bases not matched to a gene: 5.

Many counts were recorded for this clonotype. The V call is TRBV12-3 or TRBV12-4, the J call TRBJ2-7, with 8 positions matching TRBD1. V shed 5 bases, J shed 5 bases, and the junction held 5 bases outside the gene matches. The CDR3 length is 13 residues. The CDR3 nucleotides are TGTGCCAGCAGTCAGACAGGGGCTAACGAGCAGTACTTC. Translating it yields CASSQTGANEQYF.

This clonotype was seen more than once but under ten times. This chain connects TRBV7-8 to TRBJ1-3; a weak D match, TRBD1 (6 bases). The germline V gene encodes CDR1 SGHVS and CDR2 FQNEAQ. CDR3 length: 16 amino acids. V shed 5 bases and J shed 1 base, with 15 bases lying between them. Written as DNA, the CDR3 is TGTGCCAGCAGCCCTCAGGACAGATTTTCTGGAAACACCATATATTTT. The encoded protein is CASSPQDRFSGNTIYF.

Many counts were recorded for this clonotype. The CDR3, as DNA: TGTGCCAGCTCACGGACTAGCGAGTACAATGAGCAGTTCTTC. Translating it yields CASSRTSEYNEQFF. The chain links TRBV18 to TRBJ2-1; 9 positions match TRBD2. Looked up from germline, CDR1 is KGHSH and CDR2 is LQKENI. The CDR3 loop spans 14 amino acids. The V segment lost 4 bases and the J segment 4 bases; nucleotides outside the gene matches: 2.

This clonotype was counted ten times or more. The chain joins TRBV7-2 to TRBJ2-5; D might be TRBD2 (5 bases). The CDR3 is 15 amino acids. CDR1 and CDR2 from the germline V gene are SGHTA and FQGNSA. Trimming cost V 7 bases and J 5 bases, with 20 bases left between them. CDR3 protein: CASTLGPGKSETQYF. In nucleotides, the CDR3 is TGTGCCAGCACCCTCGGACCGGGGAAATCGGAGACCCAGTACTTC. The entire variable domain, with the rest obtained from reference TRBV7-2 and TRBJ2-5, is as follows: GAGVSQSPSNKVTEKGKDVELRCDPISGHTALYWYRQSLGQGLEFLIYFQGNSAPDKSGLPSDRFSAERTGGSVSTLTIQRTQQEDSAVYLCASTLGPGKSETQYFGPGTRLLVL.

The chain joins TRBV5-1 to TRBJ1-2; 7 nucleotides match TRBD1. This CDR3 has 14 amino acids. CDR1 and CDR2 (germline): SGHRS, YFSETQ. V shed 4 bases and J 4 bases; nucleotides not matched to a gene: 7. The CDR3 protein is CASSRDRGTYGYTF. DNA of the CDR3: TGCGCCAGCAGCCGGGACAGAGGAACCTATGGCTACACCTTC.

This clonotype has more than one count but fewer than ten. This rearrangement joins TRBV7-2 to TRBJ1-2; TRBD1 might be the D (5 bases). The CDR3 runs 14 residues. Germline V lookup: CDR1 SGHTA, CDR2 FQGNSA. V was shortened by 4 bases and J by 4 bases, with 13 bases between the two germline ends. CDR3 bases: TGTGCCAGCAGCTCCTACGTCGGGGGCTATGGCTACACCTTC. The encoded protein is CASSSYVGGYGYTF.

This clonotype was seen at least ten times. V and J are TRBV12-3 or TRBV12-4 and TRBJ1-3; no definite D call. V was trimmed by 2 bases and J by 0 bases, leaving 2 bases between them. The CDR3 spans 13 residues. The DNA for the CDR3 is TGTGCCAGCAGTTTATCCTCTGGAAACACCATATATTTT. As protein: CASSLSSGNTIYF.